The source of this T cell receptor (beta chain) is a study of CD4+ T cells in melanoma. Overall study results and limits: CD8+ T cell, macrophage and B cell function reportedly correlated with neoantigen-specific CD4+ T cells. Reportedly, melanoma neoantigen-specific CD4+ T cells showed varied differentiation states.

CDR3 length: 15 amino acids. Trimming cost V 0 bases and J 0 bases, with 6 bases left between them. Germline V gene sequence: CDR1 KGHSY, CDR2 FQNENV. The table came from immunoSEQ multiplex PCR; TCRdb's copy has only in-frame clones and leaves some out. The sample records about 110,000 clones, about 90% being singletons. A remark on this clone: Antigen: not known.

The source material was peripheral blood. The J gene is TRBJ1-5, the V gene TRBV16; TRBD1 might be the D (6 bases). The TCR was taken from a human donor with melanoma. The chain's CDR3 is CASSQSDSSNQPQHF. In nucleotides, the CDR3 is TGTGCCAGCAGCCAATCGGACAGTAGCAATCAGCCCCAGCATTTT.